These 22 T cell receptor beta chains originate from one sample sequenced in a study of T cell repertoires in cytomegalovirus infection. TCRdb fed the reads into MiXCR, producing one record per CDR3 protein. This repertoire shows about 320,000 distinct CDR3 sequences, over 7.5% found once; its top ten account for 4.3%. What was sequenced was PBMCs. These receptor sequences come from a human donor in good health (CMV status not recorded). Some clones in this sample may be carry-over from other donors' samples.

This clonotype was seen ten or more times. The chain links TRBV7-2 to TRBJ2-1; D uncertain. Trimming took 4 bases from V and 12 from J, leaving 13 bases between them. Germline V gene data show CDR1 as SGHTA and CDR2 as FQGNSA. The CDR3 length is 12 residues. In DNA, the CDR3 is TGTGCCAGCAGCTCATCGACCCCCCGGCAGTTCTTC. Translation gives CASSSSTPRQFF.

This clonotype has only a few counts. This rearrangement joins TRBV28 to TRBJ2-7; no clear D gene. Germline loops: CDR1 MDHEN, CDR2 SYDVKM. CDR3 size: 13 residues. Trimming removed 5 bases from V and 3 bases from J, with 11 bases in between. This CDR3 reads CASSPIPRYEQYF. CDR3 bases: TGTGCCAGCAGTCCCATCCCTCGCTACGAGCAGTACTTC.

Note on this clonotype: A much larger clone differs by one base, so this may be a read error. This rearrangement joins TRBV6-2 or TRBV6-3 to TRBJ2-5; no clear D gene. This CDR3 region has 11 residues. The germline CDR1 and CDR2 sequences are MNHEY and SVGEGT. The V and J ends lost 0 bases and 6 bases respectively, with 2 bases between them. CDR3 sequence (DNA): TGTGCCAGCAGTTACTCGAAGACCCAGTACTTC. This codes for CASSYSKTQYF.

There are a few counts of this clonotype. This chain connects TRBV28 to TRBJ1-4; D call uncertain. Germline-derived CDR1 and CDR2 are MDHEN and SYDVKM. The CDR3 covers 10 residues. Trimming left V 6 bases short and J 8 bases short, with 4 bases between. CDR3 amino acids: CASRREKLFF. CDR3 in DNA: TGTGCCAGCAGAAGGGAAAAACTGTTTTTT.

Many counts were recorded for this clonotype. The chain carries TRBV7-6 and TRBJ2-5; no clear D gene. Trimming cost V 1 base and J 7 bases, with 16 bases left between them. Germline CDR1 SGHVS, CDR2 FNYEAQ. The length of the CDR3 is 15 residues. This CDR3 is CASSLGSGGEGTQYF. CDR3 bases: TGTGCCAGCAGCTTAGGGAGTGGTGGTGAAGGGACCCAGTACTTC.

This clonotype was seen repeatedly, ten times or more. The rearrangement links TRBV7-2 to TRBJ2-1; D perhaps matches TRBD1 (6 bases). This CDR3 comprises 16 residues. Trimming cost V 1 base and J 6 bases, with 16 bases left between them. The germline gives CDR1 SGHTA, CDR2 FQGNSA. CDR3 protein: CASSLVVGQGRNEQFF. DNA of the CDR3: TGTGCCAGCAGCTTAGTGGTTGGGCAGGGGCGCAATGAGCAGTTCTTC.

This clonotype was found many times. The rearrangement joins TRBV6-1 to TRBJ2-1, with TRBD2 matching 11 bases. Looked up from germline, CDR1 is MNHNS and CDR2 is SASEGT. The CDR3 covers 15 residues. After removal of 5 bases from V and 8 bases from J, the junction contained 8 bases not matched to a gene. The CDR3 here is CASSKFSGRGDEQFF. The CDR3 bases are TGTGCCAGCAGTAAATTTAGCGGGAGGGGCGATGAGCAGTTCTTC.

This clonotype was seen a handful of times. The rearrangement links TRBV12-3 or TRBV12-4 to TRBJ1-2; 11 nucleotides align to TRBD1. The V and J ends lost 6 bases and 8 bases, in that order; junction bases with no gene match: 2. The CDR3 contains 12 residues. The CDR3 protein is CASRDRGRGYTF. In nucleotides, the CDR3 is TGTGCCAGCAGGGACAGGGGGCGAGGCTACACCTTC.

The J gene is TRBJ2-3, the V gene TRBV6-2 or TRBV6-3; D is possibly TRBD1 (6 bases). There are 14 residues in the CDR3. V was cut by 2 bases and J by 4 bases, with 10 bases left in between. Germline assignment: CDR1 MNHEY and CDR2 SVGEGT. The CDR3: CASSYARGSDTQYF. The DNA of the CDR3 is TGTGCCAGCAGTTACGCAAGGGGGTCAGATACGCAGTATTTT.

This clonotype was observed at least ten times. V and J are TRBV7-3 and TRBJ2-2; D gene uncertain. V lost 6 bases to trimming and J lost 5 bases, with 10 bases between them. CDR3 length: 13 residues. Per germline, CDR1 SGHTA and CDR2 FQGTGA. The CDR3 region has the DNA TGTGCCAGCAGTTACTCGGTGACCGGGGAGCTGTTTTTT. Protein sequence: CASSYSVTGELFF.

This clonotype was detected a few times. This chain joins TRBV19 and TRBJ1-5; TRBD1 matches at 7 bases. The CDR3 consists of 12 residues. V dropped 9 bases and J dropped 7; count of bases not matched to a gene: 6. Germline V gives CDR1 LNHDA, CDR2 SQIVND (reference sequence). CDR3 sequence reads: CASKTGYQPQHF. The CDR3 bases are TGTGCCAGCAAGACAGGGTACCAGCCCCAGCATTTT.

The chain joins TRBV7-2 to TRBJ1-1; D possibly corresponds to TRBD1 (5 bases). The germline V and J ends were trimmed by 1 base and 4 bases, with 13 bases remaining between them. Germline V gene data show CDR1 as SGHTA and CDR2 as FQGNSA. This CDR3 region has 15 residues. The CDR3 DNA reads TGTGCCAGCAGCTTAGGGTCTACAGGTCGCACTGAAGCTTTCTTT. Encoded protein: CASSLGSTGRTEAFF.

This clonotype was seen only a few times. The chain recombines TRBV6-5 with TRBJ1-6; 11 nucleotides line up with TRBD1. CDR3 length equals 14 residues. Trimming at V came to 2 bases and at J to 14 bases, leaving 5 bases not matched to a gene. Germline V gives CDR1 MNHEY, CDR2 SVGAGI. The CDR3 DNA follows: TGTGCCAGCAGTTACGGACAGGGGGCAGAGACCCTCCACTTT. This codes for CASSYGQGAETLHF.

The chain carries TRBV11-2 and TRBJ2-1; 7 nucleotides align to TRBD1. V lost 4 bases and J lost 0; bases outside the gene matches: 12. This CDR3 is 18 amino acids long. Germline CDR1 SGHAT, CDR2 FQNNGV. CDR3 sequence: CASSYRRQGLSSYNEQFF. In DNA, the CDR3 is TGTGCCAGCAGCTACAGGAGACAGGGATTGAGCTCCTACAATGAGCAGTTCTTC.

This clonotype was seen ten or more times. The CDR3 nucleotides read TGTGCCAGCAGTGATAATAGCGGGAGAAATCGCGATGAGCAGTTCTTC. Translated: CASSDNSGRNRDEQFF. V is TRBV12-3 or TRBV12-4 and J is TRBJ2-1; 9 positions match TRBD2. The J segment lost 8 bases and the V segment lost 5 bases, leaving 13 bases of the junction unmatched. CDR3 size: 16 residues.

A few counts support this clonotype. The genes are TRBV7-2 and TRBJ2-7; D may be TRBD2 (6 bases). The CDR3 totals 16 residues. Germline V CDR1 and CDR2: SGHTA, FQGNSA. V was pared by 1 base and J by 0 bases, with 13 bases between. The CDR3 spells CASSLGGPTSSYEQYF. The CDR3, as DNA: TGTGCCAGCAGCTTAGGTGGTCCGACTAGCTCCTACGAGCAGTACTTC.

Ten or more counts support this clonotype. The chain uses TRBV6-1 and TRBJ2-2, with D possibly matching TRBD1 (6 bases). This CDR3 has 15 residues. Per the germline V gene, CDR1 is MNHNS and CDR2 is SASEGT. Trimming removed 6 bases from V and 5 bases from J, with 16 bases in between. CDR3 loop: CASSNPPQGTGELFF. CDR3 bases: TGTGCCAGCAGCAACCCTCCCCAGGGGACCGGGGAGCTGTTTTTT.

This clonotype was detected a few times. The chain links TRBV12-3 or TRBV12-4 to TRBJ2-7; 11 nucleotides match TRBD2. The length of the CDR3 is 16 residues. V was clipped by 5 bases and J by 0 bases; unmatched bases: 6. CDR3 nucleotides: TGTGCCAGCAGTACCACTAGCGGGGGAGCCTCCTACGAGCAGTACTTC. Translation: CASSTTSGGASYEQYF.

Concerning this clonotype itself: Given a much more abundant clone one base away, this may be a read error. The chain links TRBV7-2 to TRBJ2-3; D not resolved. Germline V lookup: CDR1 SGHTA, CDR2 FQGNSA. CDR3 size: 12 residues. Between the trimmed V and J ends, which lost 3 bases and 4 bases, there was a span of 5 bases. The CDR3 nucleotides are TGTGCCAGCAGCTTCCTCCCAGATACGCAGTATTTT. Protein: CASSFLPDTQYF.

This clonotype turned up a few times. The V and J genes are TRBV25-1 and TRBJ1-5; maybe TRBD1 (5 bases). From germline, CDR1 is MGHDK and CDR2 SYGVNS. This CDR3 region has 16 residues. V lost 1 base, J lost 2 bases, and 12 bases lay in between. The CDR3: CASSEWGTQGNQPQHF. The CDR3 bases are TGTGCCAGCAGTGAATGGGGGACTCAAGGCAATCAGCCCCAGCATTTT.

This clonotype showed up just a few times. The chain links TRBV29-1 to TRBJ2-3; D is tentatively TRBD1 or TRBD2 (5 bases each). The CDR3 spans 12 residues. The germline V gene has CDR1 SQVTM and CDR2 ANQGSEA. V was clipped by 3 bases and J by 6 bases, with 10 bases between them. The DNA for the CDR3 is TGCAGCGTTGAGTGGGGGTCGGATACGCAGTATTTT. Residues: CSVEWGSDTQYF.

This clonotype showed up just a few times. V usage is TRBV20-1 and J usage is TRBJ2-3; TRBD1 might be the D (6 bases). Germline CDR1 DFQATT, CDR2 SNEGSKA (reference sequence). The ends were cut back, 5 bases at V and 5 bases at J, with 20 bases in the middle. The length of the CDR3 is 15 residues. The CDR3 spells CSAPSSDRIEDTQYF. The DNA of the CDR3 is TGCAGTGCTCCCTCATCCGACAGGATAGAAGATACGCAGTATTTT.